The clone carrying this T cell receptor beta chain has a single count. Repertoires were generated with immunoSEQ multiplex PCR, while TCRdb's copy carries only in-frame clones and drops some. The table records tens of thousands of clones, around 93% of them present only once. These data belong to a study of T cell changes during pregnancy in multiple sclerosis. Germline CDR1 is LNHDA and CDR2 is SQIVND (reference sequence). CDR3 size: 14 residues. V shed 5 bases and J shed 2 bases, with 12 bases lying between them. The source of this sequence is a female donor with multiple sclerosis, enrolled in a pregnancy study. The source material was CD4+ T cells from peripheral blood mononuclear cells, sampled after pregnancy. This chain uses TRBV19 with TRBJ1-1, with unresolved D. The CDR3 loop is CASSYREFNTEAFF. CDR3 sequence (DNA): TGTGCCAGTAGTTATAGGGAGTTTAACACTGAAGCTTTCTTT.